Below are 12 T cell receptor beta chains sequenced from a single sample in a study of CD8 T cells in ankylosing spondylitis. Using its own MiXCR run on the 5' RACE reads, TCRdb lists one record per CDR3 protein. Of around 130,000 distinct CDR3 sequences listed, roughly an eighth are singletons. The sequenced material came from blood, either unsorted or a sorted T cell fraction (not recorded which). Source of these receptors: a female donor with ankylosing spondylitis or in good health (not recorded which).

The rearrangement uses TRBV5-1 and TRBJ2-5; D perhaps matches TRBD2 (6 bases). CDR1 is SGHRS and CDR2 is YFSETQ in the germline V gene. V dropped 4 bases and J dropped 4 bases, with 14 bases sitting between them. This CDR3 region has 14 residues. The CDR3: CASSKRGRIETQYF. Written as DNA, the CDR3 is TGCGCCAGCAGCAAACGGGGGAGGATAGAGACCCAGTACTTC.

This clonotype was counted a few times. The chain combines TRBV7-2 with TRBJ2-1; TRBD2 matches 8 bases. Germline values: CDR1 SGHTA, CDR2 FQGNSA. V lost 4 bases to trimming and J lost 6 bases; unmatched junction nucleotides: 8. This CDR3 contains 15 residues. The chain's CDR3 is CASSWGVAGGNEQFF. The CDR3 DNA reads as TGTGCCAGCAGCTGGGGGGTGGCGGGGGGCAATGAGCAGTTCTTC.

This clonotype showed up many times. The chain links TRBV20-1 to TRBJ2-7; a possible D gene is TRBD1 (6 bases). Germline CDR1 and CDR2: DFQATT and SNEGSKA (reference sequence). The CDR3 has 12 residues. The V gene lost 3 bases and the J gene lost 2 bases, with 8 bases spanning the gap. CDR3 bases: TGCAGTGCTAGGAGGACAGCCTACGAGCAGTACTTC. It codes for CSARRTAYEQYF.

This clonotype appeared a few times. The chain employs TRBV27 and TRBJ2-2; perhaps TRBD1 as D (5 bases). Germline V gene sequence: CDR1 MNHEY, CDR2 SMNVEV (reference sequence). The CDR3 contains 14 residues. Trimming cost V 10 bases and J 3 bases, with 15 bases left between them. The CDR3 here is CAMRRTPDTGELFF. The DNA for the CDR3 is TGTGCCATGCGGCGGACACCCGACACCGGGGAGCTGTTTTTT.

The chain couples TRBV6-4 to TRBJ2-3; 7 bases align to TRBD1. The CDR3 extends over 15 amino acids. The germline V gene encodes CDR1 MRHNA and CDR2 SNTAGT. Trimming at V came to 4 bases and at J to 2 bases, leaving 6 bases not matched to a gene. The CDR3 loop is CASSASDRATDTQYF. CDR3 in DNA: TGTGCCAGCAGTGCAAGCGACAGGGCCACAGATACGCAGTATTTT.

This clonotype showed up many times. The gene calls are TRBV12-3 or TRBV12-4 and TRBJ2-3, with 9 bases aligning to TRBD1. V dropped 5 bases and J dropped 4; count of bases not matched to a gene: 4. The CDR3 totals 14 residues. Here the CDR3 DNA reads TGTGCCAGCAGTGACAGGGGGGCCCCAGATACGCAGTATTTT. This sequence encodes CASSDRGAPDTQYF.

The CDR3 DNA reads TGTGCCAGTAGTAGACAGAGTAACTATGGCTACACCTTC. It specifies CASSRQSNYGYTF. The chain recombines TRBV19 with TRBJ1-2, with a possible D match to TRBD1 (5 bases). This CDR3 is built from 13 residues. CDR1 and CDR2 (germline): LNHDA, SQIVND (reference sequence). V lost 4 bases, J lost 1 base, and 7 bases lay in between. The full variable domain, rest sourced from reference TRBV19 and TRBJ1-2, is DGGITQSPKYLFRKEGQNVTLSCEQNLNHDAMYWYRQDPGQGLRLIYYSQIVNDFQKGDIAEGYSVSREKKESFPLTVTSAQKNPTAFYLCASSRQSNYGYTFGSGTRLTVV.

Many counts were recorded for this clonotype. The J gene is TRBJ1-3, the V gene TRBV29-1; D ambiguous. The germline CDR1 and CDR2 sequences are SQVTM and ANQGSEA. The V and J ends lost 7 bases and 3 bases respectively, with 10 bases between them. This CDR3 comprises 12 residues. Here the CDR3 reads CSALGFGNTIYF. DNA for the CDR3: TGCAGCGCCCTAGGCTTTGGAAACACCATATATTTT.

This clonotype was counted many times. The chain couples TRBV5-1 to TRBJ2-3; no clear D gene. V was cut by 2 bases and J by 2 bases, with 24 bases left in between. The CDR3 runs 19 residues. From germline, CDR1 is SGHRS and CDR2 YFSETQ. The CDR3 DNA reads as TGCGCCAGCAGCTTTAAAGGGTCCACAGTTCCCGGGTCCACAGATACGCAGTATTTT. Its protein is CASSFKGSTVPGSTDTQYF.

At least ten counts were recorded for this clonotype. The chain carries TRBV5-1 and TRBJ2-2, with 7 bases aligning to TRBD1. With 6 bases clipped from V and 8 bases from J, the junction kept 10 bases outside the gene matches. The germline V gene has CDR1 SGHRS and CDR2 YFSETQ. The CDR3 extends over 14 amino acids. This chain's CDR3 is CASNGDRPNGELFF. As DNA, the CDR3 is TGCGCCAGCAATGGGGACAGACCCAATGGGGAGCTGTTTTTT.

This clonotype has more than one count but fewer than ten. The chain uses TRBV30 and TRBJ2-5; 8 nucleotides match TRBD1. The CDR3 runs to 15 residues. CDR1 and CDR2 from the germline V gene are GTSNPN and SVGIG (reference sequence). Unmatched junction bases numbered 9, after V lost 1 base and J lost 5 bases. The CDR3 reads CAWSEGTGFRETQYF. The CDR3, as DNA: TGTGCCTGGAGTGAGGGGACAGGATTTAGGGAGACCCAGTACTTC. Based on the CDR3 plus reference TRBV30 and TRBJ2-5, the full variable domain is SQTIHQWPATLVQPVGSPLSLECTVEGTSNPNLYWYRQAAGRGLQLLFYSVGIGQISSEVPQNLSASRPQDRQFILSSKKLLLSDSGFYLCAWSEGTGFRETQYFGPGTRLLVL.

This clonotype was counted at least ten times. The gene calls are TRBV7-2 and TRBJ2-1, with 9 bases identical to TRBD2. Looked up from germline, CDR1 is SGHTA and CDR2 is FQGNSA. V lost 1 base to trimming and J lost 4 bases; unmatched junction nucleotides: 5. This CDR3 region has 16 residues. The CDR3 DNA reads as TGTGCCAGCAGCTTAGTTAGCGGGGGTTCTTACAATGAGCAGTTCTTC. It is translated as CASSLVSGGSYNEQFF.